This entry concerns a single T cell receptor beta chain. The sample is drawn from a study of blood T cell repertoires in COVID-19. Study-wide background: From T cells, B-cell-depleted T cells, or PBMCs came the material, which was cDNA or gDNA.

CDR1 DFQATT and CDR2 SNEGSKA come from the germline V gene (reference sequence). Between the trimmed V and J ends, which lost 3 bases and 7 bases, there was a span of 12 bases. The CDR3 totals 13 residues. A PCR-confirmed or clinician-diagnosed COVID-19 case had contacted exposed participants within 2 weeks of entry. Clones were read by immunoSEQ multiplex PCR, and TCRdb kept only the in-frame ones, dropping some. The sample yields roughly 230,000 clones, about 85% seen once. This clonotype was sampled from a woman aged 50 to 60 who had been exposed to COVID-19. Sequencing was performed on PBMCs or T cells enriched from blood (not recorded which). The V call is TRBV20-1, the J call TRBJ2-2, with D unclear. CDR3 DNA sequence: TGCAGTGCTAGTAGTTCTATCGACGGGGAGCTGTTTTTT. Its translation: CSASSSIDGELFF.